One and the same sample provided the 12 T cell receptor beta chains below, sequenced in a study of blood T cell repertoires in COVID-19. Using immunoSEQ multiplex PCR, the repertoire was profiled, and TCRdb retains in-frame clones only, with some absent. The sample has about 310,000 clones; approximately 85% are singletons. Sequencing input: PBMCs or T cells enriched from blood (not recorded which). The receptors originated from a man younger than 45 who had recovered from COVID-19.

The chain is built from TRBV5-6 and TRBJ2-1; no definite D call. Germline V gives CDR1 SGHDT, CDR2 YYEEEE. V was cut by 2 bases and J by 12 bases, with 15 bases left in between. The CDR3 loop spans 13 amino acids. CDR3 sequence: CASSFQSQFMQFF. DNA for the CDR3: TGTGCCAGCAGCTTTCAAAGTCAGTTCATGCAGTTCTTC.

This clone was picked up one time. The chain recombines TRBV5-6 with TRBJ1-3; D not resolved. The ends were cut back, 0 bases at V and 4 bases at J, with 11 bases in the middle. CDR1 SGHDT and CDR2 YYEEEE come from the germline V gene. The CDR3 has 15 residues. DNA for the CDR3: TGTGCCAGCAGCTTGGCCGCGCCGGGAGGAAACACCATATATTTT. Translation: CASSLAAPGGNTIYF.

This clone was detected once. V gene TRBV5-5 combines with J gene TRBJ1-2; 7 bases align to TRBD1. The CDR3 contains 14 residues. Germline V gene sequence: CDR1 SGHKS, CDR2 YYEKEE (reference sequence). With 2 bases clipped from V and 4 bases from J, the junction kept 5 bases outside the gene matches. The CDR3 loop is CASSLSGGTYGYTF. CDR3 coding DNA: TGTGCCAGCAGCTTATCAGGGGGAACCTATGGCTACACCTTC.

This clone was observed a single time. The chain couples TRBV11-3 to TRBJ2-2, with 10 bases identical to TRBD1. The V gene's germline CDR1 is SGHNT and CDR2 YENEEA. V lost 8 bases, J lost 3 bases, and 9 bases stayed unmatched. The CDR3 is 16 residues long. The CDR3 spells CASAPRTGGYTGELFF. DNA of the CDR3: TGTGCCAGCGCCCCCCGGACAGGGGGATACACCGGGGAGCTGTTTTTT.

The chain couples TRBV7-8 to TRBJ2-5; TRBD1 matches at 11 bases. V was clipped by 8 bases and J by 5 bases; unmatched bases: 13. The CDR3 spans 16 residues. Germline V gives CDR1 SGHVS, CDR2 FQNEAQ. The CDR3 here is CASRDRGRSVRETQYF. The CDR3 coding sequence is TGTGCCAGCCGGGACAGGGGGAGATCGGTTAGGGAGACCCAGTACTTC.

The chain employs TRBV2 and TRBJ2-1, with a weak D call TRBD1 (6 bases). There are 13 residues in the CDR3. The ends were cut back, 7 bases at V and 8 bases at J, with 15 bases in the middle. Per germline, CDR1 SNHLY and CDR2 FYNNEI. The CDR3 nucleotides are TGTGCCAGCAACCTGAGGACAGCCGATGAGCAGTTCTTC. Its translation: CASNLRTADEQFF.

This clone was recorded only once. The V call is TRBV4-1, the J call TRBJ1-1, with 11 bases fitting TRBD1. Trimming at V came to 2 bases and at J to 12 bases, leaving 8 bases not matched to a gene. The CDR3 totals 14 residues. CDR1 and CDR2 from the germline V gene are MGHRA and YSYEKL. CDR3 bases: TGCGCCAGCAGCCAACCGGGACAGGGGGAAAAAACTTTCTTT. This encodes CASSQPGQGEKTFF.

The chain is built from TRBV20-1 and TRBJ2-3; the match to TRBD2 covers 8 bases. Per the germline V gene, CDR1 is DFQATT and CDR2 is SNEGSKA (reference sequence). V lost 3 bases and J lost 0; bases outside the gene matches: 5. The CDR3 is made up of 15 amino acids. The CDR3 DNA sequence: TGCAGTGCTAGTTGGACTAGCCTTAGCACAGATACGCAGTATTTT. Translating gives CSASWTSLSTDTQYF.

Here the CDR3 reads CASTPIRQGASYEQYF. The CDR3 region has the DNA TGTGCCAGCACCCCCATCCGACAGGGGGCCTCCTACGAGCAGTACTTC. This chain connects TRBV13 to TRBJ2-7, with TRBD1 identical over 10 bases. V lost 7 bases and J lost 0; bases outside the gene matches: 9. The CDR3 is 16 amino acids. Germline values: CDR1 PRHDT, CDR2 FYEKMQ (reference sequence).

This chain links TRBV6-4 with TRBJ2-3; D is possibly TRBD2 (6 bases). The V gene's germline CDR1 is MRHNA and CDR2 SNTAGT. The ends were cut back, 3 bases at V and 0 bases at J, with 10 bases in the middle. CDR3 size: 15 residues. Here the CDR3 DNA reads TGTGCCAGCAGTGAGGGGGGATCTAGCACAGATACGCAGTATTTT. Its protein product is CASSEGGSSTDTQYF.

The V call is TRBV5-1, the J call TRBJ2-2; 9 bases fit TRBD1. This CDR3 contains 14 residues. Germline values: CDR1 SGHRS, CDR2 YFSETQ. J was trimmed by 8 bases and V by 0 bases; bases with no gene match: 2. In nucleotides, the CDR3 is TGCGCCAGCAGCTTGGAACAGGGGGCAGGGGAGCTGTTTTTT. This encodes CASSLEQGAGELFF.

This clone was counted a few times. The CDR3: CASSPRGGLNNEQFF. DNA for the CDR3: TGTGCCAGCTCACCGCGGGGGGGCCTGAACAATGAGCAGTTCTTC. The chain uses TRBV18 and TRBJ2-1, with 9 bases matching TRBD2. This CDR3 is 15 amino acids long. The ends lost 3 bases at V and 5 bases at J; junction bases unmatched: 5. The germline CDR1 and CDR2 sequences are KGHSH and LQKENI.